This TCR beta chain comes out of a study of T-cell memory formation after mild COVID-19. Study-wide context: In these data, TCR clusters were largely donor specific. Study results and limitations: The study found contracting CD4+ clones mainly in CM and EM and contracting CD8+ clones in EMRA.

A few counts support this clonotype. Its specificity is unknown. The CDR3 length is 15 residues. Germline-derived CDR1 and CDR2 are SQVTM and ANQGSEA. V lost 6 bases and J lost 2, with 18 bases in between. TCR alpha and TCR beta cDNA libraries carrying sample barcodes and UMIs came from 5'RACE with constant-segment primers. TCRdb reanalysed the 5' RACE reads using MiXCR and keeps one entry per CDR3 protein. The sample yields about 120,000 distinct CDR3 sequences, more than 15% seen once. The V and J genes are TRBV29-1 and TRBJ2-3, with D perhaps being TRBD1 or TRBD2 (6 bases each). The sample taken for sequencing was PBMCs or a T cell subset sorted from them (not recorded which). The clonotype was recovered from an adult woman who had mild COVID-19 (a few samples of this study predate the infection). Cell type and time point are not known. As DNA, the CDR3 is TGCAGCGTCGGGACATCGGGACTCTACACAGATACGCAGTATTTT. Encoded protein: CSVGTSGLYTDTQYF.